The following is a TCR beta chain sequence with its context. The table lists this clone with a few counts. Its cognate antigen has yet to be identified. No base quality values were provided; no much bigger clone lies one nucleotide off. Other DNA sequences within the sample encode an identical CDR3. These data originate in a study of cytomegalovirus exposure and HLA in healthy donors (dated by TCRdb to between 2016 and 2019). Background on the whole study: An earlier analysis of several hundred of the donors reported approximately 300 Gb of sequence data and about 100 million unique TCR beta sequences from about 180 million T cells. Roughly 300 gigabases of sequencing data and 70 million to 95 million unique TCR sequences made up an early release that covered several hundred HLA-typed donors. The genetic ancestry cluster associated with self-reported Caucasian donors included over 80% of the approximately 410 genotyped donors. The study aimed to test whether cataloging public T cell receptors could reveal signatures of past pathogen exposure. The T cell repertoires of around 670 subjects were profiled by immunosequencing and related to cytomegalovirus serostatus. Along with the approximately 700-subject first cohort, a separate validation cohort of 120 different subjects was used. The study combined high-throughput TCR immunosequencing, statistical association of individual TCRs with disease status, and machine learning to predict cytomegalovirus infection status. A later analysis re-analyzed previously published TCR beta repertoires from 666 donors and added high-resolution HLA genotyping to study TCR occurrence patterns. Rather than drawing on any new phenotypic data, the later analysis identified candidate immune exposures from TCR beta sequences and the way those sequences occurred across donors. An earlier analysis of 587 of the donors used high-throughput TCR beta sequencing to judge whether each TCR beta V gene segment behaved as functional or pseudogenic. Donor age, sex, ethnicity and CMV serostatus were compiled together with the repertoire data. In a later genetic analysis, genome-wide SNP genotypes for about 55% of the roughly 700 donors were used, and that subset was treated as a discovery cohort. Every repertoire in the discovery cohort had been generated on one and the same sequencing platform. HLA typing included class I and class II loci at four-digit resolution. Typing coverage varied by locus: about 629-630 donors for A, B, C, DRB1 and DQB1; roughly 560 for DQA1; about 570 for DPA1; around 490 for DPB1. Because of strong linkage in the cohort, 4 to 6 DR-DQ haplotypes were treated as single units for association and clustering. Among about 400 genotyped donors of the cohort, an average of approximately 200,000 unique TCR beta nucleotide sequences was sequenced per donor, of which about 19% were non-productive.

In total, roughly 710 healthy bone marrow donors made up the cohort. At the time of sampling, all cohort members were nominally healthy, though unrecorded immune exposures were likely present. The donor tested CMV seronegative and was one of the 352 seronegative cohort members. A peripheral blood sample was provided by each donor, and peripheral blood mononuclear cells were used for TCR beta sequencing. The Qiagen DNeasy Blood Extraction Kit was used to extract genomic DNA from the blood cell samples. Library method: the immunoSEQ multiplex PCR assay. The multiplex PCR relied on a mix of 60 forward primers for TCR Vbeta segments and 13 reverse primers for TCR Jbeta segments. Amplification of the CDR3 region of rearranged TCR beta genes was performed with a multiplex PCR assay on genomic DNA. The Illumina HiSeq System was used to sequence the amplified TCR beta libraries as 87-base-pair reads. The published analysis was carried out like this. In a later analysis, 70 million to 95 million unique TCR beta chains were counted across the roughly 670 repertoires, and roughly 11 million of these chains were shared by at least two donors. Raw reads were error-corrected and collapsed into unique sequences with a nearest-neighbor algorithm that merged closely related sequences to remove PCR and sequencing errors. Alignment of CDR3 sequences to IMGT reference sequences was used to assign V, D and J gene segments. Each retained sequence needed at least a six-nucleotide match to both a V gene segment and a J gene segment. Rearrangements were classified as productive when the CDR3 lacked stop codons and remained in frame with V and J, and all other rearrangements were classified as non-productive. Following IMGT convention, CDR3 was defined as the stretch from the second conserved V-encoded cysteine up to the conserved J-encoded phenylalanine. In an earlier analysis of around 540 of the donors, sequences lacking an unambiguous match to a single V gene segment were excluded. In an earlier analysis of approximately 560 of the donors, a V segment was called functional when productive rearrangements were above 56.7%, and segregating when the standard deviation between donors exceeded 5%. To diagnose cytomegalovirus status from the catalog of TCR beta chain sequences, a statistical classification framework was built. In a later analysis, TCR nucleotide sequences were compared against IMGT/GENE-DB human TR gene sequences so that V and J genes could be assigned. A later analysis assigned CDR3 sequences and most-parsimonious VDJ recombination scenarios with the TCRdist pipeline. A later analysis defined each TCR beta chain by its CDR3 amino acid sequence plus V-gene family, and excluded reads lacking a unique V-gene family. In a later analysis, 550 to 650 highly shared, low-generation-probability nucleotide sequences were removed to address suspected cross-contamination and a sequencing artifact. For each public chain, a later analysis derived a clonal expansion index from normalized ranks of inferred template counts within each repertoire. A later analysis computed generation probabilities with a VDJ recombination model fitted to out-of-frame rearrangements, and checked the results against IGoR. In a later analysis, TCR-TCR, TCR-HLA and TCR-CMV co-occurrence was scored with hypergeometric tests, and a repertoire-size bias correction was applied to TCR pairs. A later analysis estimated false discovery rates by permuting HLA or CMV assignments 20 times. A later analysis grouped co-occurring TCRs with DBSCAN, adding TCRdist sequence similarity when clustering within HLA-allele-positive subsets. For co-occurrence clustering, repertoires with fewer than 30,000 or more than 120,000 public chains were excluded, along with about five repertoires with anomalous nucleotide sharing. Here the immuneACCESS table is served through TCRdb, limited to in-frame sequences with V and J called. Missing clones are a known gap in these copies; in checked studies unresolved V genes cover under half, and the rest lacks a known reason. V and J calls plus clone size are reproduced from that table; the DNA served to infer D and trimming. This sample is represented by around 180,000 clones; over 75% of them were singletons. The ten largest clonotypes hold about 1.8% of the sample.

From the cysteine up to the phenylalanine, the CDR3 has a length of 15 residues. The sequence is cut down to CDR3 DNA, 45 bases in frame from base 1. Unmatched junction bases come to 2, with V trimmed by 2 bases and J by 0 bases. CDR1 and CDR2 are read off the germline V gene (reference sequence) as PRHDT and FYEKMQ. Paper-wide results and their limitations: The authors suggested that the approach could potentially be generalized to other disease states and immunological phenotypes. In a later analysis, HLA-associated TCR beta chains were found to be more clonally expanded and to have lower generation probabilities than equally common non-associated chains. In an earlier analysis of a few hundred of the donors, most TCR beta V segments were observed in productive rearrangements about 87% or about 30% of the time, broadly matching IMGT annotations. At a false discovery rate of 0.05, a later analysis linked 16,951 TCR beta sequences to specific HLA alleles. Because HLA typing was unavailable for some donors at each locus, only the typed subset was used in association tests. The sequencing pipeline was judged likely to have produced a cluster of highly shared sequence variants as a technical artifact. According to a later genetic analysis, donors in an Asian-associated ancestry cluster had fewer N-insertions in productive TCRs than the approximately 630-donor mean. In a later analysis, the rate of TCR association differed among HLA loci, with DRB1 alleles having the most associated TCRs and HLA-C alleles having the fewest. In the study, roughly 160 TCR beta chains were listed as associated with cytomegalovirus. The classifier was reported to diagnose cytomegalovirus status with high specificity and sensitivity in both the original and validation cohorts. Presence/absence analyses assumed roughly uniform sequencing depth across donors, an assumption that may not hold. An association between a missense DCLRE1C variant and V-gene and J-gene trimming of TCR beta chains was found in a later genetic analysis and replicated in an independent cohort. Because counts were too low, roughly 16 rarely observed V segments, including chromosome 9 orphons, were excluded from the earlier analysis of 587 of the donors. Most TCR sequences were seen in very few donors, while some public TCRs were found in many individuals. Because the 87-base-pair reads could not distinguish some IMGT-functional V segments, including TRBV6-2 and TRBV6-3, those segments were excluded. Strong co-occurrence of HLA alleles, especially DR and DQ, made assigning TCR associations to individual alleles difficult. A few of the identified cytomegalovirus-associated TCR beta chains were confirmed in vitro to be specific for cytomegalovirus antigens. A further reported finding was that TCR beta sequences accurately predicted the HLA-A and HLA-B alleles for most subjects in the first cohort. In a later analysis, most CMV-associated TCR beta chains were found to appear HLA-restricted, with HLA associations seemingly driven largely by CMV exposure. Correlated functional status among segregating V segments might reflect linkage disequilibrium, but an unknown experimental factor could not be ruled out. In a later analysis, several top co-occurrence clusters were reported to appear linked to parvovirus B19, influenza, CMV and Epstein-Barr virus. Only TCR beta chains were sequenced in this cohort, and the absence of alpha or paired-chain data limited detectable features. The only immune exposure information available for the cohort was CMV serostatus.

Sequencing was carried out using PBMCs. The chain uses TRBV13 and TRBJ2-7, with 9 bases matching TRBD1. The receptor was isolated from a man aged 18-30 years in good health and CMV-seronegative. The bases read TGTGCCAGCAGCTTAAGGGGACAGGGCTCCTACGAGCAGTACTTC. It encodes CASSLRGQGSYEQYF.